This T cell receptor beta chain originates from a study of shared clonotypes between healthy human individuals. Findings of the study overall: In general, naive subsets displayed greater estimated richness than memory subsets did.

Terminally differentiated effector memory CD45RA+ cells were excluded from the naive CD8 cells, which were CD45RO-negative and positively selected for CCR7. Donation came from healthy HIV-negative adults that had no recent acute infections or vaccinations. About this clone itself: The target antigen is unknown.

Germline-derived CDR1 and CDR2 are LGHNA and YSLEER. The V end lost 0 bases, the J end lost 9 bases, and 15 bases lay between the germline ends. The CDR3 contains 15 residues. The DNA input per sorted-subset replicate PCR was about 220 ng, corresponding to some 33,000 T cell genomes. Sequencing was performed with immunoSEQ multiplex PCR; in TCRdb, only in-frame clones are kept and a portion is missing. The sample has about 2 million clones, roughly 94% seen once. Sequencing was carried out using naive CD8+ T cells sorted from blood. The chain has TRBV4-3 and TRBJ2-1; tentative D call: TRBD2 (6 bases). The sequence was obtained from a young man in good health. CDR3 nucleotides: TGCGCCAGCAGCCAAGAGTGGGGGGTGTTGGGTGAGCAGTTCTTC. It translates to CASSQEWGVLGEQFF.